Each of the 25 T cell receptor beta chains below was sequenced from the same sample in a study of cytomegalovirus exposure and HLA in healthy donors. The PCR employed 60 Vbeta primers together with 13 Jbeta primers. Libraries were prepared by immunoSEQ multiplex PCR; TCRdb keeps only in-frame clonotypes and omits some of them. The table shows 100,000 to 150,000 clones, with around 78% occurring only once. Source material: PBMCs. These receptors all stem from a woman aged 18-29 years in good health and CMV-seronegative.

The chain joins TRBV2 to TRBJ1-5, with TRBD1 as a possible D gene (5 bases). CDR3 length: 15 residues. The V end was cut by 7 bases, the J end by 0 bases, with 13 bases between. Germline CDR1 and CDR2: SNHLY and FYNNEI. CDR3: CASMDTPYSNQPQHF. The CDR3 DNA follows: TGTGCCAGCATGGACACCCCATATAGCAATCAGCCCCAGCATTTT.

The chain is built from TRBV6-5 and TRBJ2-3, with D possibly being TRBD2 (5 bases). Trimming removed 5 bases from V and 8 bases from J, with 8 bases in between. Germline values: CDR1 MNHEY, CDR2 SVGAGI. The CDR3 runs 11 residues. The CDR3: CASSREGTQYF. CDR3 sequence (DNA): TGTGCCAGCAGTAGAGAGGGTACGCAGTATTTT.

V and J are TRBV6-5 and TRBJ2-7; D is uncertain. CDR3 length: 11 residues. Germline V gene sequence: CDR1 MNHEY, CDR2 SVGAGI. The V end was cut by 1 base, the J end by 5 bases, with 3 bases between. CDR3 sequence: CASSYFNEQYF. DNA for the CDR3: TGTGCCAGCAGTTACTTTAACGAGCAGTACTTC.

The rearrangement links TRBV18 to TRBJ1-5, with a possible D match to TRBD1 (5 bases). This CDR3 is 15 amino acids long. Germline V gene data show CDR1 as KGHSH and CDR2 as LQKENI. Trimming cost V 1 base and J 9 bases, with 16 bases left between them. The CDR3 DNA is TGTGCCAGCTCACCACAAGGAGACAGCCGGCGGCCCCAGCATTTT. Its protein is CASSPQGDSRRPQHF.

The gene calls are TRBV6-1 and TRBJ2-1; 8 bases are shared with TRBD2. Germline-derived CDR1 and CDR2 are MNHNS and SASEGT. J lost 8 bases, V lost 10 bases, and 13 bases had no gene match. This CDR3 contains 14 residues. CDR3 nucleotide sequence: TGTGCCACCGTACCGGGACTAGGTCACCATGAGCAGTTCTTC. Protein: CATVPGLGHHEQFF.

This chain connects TRBV5-5 to TRBJ2-5, with 9 bases that match TRBD1. The last part of the DNA fits TRBJ2-7 better; the J call may be wrong. CDR1 SGHKS and CDR2 YYEKEE come from the germline V gene (reference sequence). This CDR3 spans 13 amino acids. Here the CDR3 DNA reads TGTGCCAGCACCGCGGGACAGGGCTACGAGCAGTACTTC. Protein product: CASTAGQGYEQYF.

Note on this clone: This sample includes further DNA sequences coding for the same CDR3. The rearrangement links TRBV25-1 to TRBJ2-2; possible D gene TRBD2, 5 bases. This CDR3 region has 15 residues. The germline V gene encodes CDR1 MGHDK and CDR2 SYGVNS. V shed 1 base and J shed 8 bases, with 14 bases lying between them. The CDR3 loop reads CASSESGSLGGELFF. CDR3 nucleotides: TGTGCCAGCAGTGAATCGGGAAGCCTAGGAGGGGAGCTGTTTTTT.

This chain joins TRBV13 and TRBJ2-2; 13 positions agree with TRBD2. This CDR3 is built from 17 residues. Germline V gene data show CDR1 as PRHDT and CDR2 as FYEKMQ (reference sequence). Trimming cost V 5 bases and J 3 bases; bases outside gene matches: 6. DNA of the CDR3: TGTGCCAGCAGCCGGACTAGCGGGAGCCCGGACACCGGGGAGCTGTTTTTT. Amino acid sequence: CASSRTSGSPDTGELFF.

This clone was counted a single time. The chain joins TRBV7-9 to TRBJ1-4, with D possibly TRBD1 on 5 matching bases. Germline CDR1 and CDR2: SEHNR and FQNEAQ (reference sequence). Trimming stripped 4 bases from V and 4 bases from J, with 10 bases between. The length of the CDR3 is 14 residues. The CDR3 region has the DNA TGTGCCAGCAGCTCGGGACTGATTAATGAAAAACTGTTTTTT. Translation: CASSSGLINEKLFF.

This chain uses TRBV6-1 with TRBJ2-1; the match to TRBD2 covers 11 bases. Per germline, CDR1 MNHNS and CDR2 SASEGT. The junction had 6 bases not matched to a gene; V was cut back by 5 bases and J by 6 bases. The length of the CDR3 is 15 residues. The CDR3 loop reads CASSSLAGEANEQFF. The DNA of the CDR3 is TGTGCCAGCAGTTCACTAGCGGGAGAAGCCAATGAGCAGTTCTTC.

V and J are TRBV12-5 and TRBJ2-1, with 7 nucleotides matching TRBD1. Germline CDR1 and CDR2: LGHNT and FRNRAP. The junction had 10 bases not matched to a gene; V was cut back by 6 bases and J by 5 bases. There are 15 residues in the CDR3. For the CDR3, the DNA is TGTGCTAGTGGCCCTGCGACAGGGTGGAACAATGAGCAGTTCTTC. Its translation: CASGPATGWNNEQFF.

The chain carries TRBV6-1 and TRBJ1-5, with a weak D call TRBD1 (5 bases). V was clipped by 3 bases and J by 4 bases, with 10 bases between them. This CDR3 comprises 14 residues. The V gene's germline CDR1 is MNHNS and CDR2 SASEGT. CDR3 region: CASSDGGENQPQHF. The CDR3 DNA is TGTGCCAGCAGTGACGGGGGGGAGAATCAGCCCCAGCATTTT.

J is TRBJ1-5 and V is TRBV11-2, with 8 bases aligning to TRBD1. Germline V gene sequence: CDR1 SGHAT, CDR2 FQNNGV. The CDR3 totals 14 residues. Trimming at V came to 5 bases and at J to 3 bases, leaving 3 bases not matched to a gene. As DNA, the CDR3 is TGTGCCAGCAGCGCGGACAGGGTCAATCAGCCCCAGCATTTT. It codes for CASSADRVNQPQHF.

V usage is TRBV5-4 and J usage is TRBJ2-7; 10 bases match TRBD2. CDR3 length: 14 residues. Germline lookup yields CDR1 SGHNT and CDR2 YYREEE (reference sequence). The ends lost 1 base at V and 5 bases at J; junction bases unmatched: 3. Here the CDR3 reads CASSLTSGVHEQYF. CDR3 nucleotides: TGTGCCAGCAGCTTGACTAGCGGGGTCCACGAGCAGTACTTC.

This clone is a singleton in its sample. The chain links TRBV25-1 to TRBJ1-3; D may be TRBD1 (6 bases). This CDR3 is built from 15 residues. Germline V gene sequence: CDR1 MGHDK, CDR2 SYGVNS. V was trimmed by 4 bases and J by 4 bases, leaving 14 bases between them. The CDR3 DNA reads TGTGCCAGCAGTGCCTCGGACACAGGGGGAAACACCATATATTTT. Translating gives CASSASDTGGNTIYF.

V and J are TRBV10-3 and TRBJ1-2; 7 bases are shared with TRBD1. Germline trimming cut 6 bases from V and 6 bases from J; bases unmatched to any gene: 10. CDR1 is ENHRY, CDR2 SYGVKD, per germline. The CDR3 spans 14 residues. The CDR3 region has the DNA TGTGCCATCAGAGACCTTACAGGGGCAGATGGCTACACCTTC. It translates to CAIRDLTGADGYTF.

The sample holds one count of this clone. The chain recombines TRBV7-8 with TRBJ2-4; D possibly corresponds to TRBD2 (5 bases). The CDR3 has 13 residues. Germline V gene sequence: CDR1 SGHVS, CDR2 FQNEAQ. Trimming removed 5 bases at V and 6 bases at J, with 11 bases between. The CDR3 loop reads CASSPASGNIQYF. For the CDR3, the DNA is TGTGCCAGCAGCCCCGCGAGCGGAAACATTCAGTACTTC.

CDR3: CSVGGLAVFTQYF. In DNA form, the CDR3 reads TGCAGCGTTGGTGGGCTAGCGGTATTCACGCAGTATTTT. The chain recombines TRBV29-1 with TRBJ2-3; 7 bases map to TRBD2. The germline CDR1 and CDR2 sequences are SQVTM and ANQGSEA. V was pared by 4 bases and J by 9 bases, with 10 bases of the junction left unmatched. The CDR3 runs 13 residues.

The genes are TRBV2 and TRBJ1-3; 7 bases line up with TRBD1. The length of the CDR3 is 15 residues. The germline gives CDR1 SNHLY, CDR2 FYNNEI. J was trimmed by 6 bases and V by 7 bases; bases with no gene match: 12. CDR3 nucleotides: TGTGCCAGCAATCGACAGGGCCCAGTAGAAAACACCATATATTTT. It yields the protein CASNRQGPVENTIYF.

The V and J genes are TRBV6-5 and TRBJ2-1; TRBD2 is a possible D gene (6 bases). This CDR3 region has 13 residues. Germline V gene data show CDR1 as MNHEY and CDR2 as SVGAGI. V was cut by 6 bases and J by 4 bases, with 10 bases left in between. CDR3 amino acids: CASRGLHYNEQFF. CDR3 nucleotides: TGTGCCAGCAGGGGACTGCATTACAATGAGCAGTTCTTC.

This chain connects TRBV27 to TRBJ1-4, with 7 positions matching TRBD1. Germline V CDR1 and CDR2: MNHEY, SMNVEV (reference sequence). There are 18 residues in the CDR3. V shed 5 bases and J 7 bases; nucleotides not matched to a gene: 19. CDR3 protein: CASSPFPTGILSAEKLFF. In DNA, the CDR3 is TGTGCCAGCAGTCCCTTCCCGACAGGGATCTTGTCAGCTGAAAAACTGTTTTTT.

The CDR3 loop reads CASSLEAGSSYEQYF. CDR3 nucleotide sequence: TGCGCCAGCAGCTTGGAGGCGGGTAGCTCCTACGAGCAGTACTTC. V gene TRBV5-1 combines with J gene TRBJ2-7; D may be TRBD2 (5 bases). Germline V CDR1 and CDR2: SGHRS, YFSETQ. V lost 0 bases and J lost 0, with 10 bases in between. The CDR3 is 15 amino acids.

This rearrangement joins TRBV6-1 to TRBJ1-1; unclear D gene. The ends were cut back, 2 bases at V and 0 bases at J, with 7 bases in the middle. The CDR3 is 14 amino acids. Germline V gene data show CDR1 as MNHNS and CDR2 as SASEGT. CDR3 residues: CASSEIAMNTEAFF. The CDR3 DNA is TGTGCCAGCAGTGAAATAGCCATGAACACTGAAGCTTTCTTT.

This clone was detected only a few times. The chain joins TRBV6-6 to TRBJ2-7, with D maybe TRBD2 (6 bases). This CDR3 region has 12 residues. The ends were cut back, 5 bases at V and 4 bases at J, with 9 bases in the middle. From germline, CDR1 is MNHNY and CDR2 SVGAGI (reference sequence). The CDR3 region is CASSPSGYEQYF. The CDR3 DNA reads as TGTGCCAGCAGTCCAAGCGGGTACGAGCAGTACTTC.

This chain joins TRBV5-1 and TRBJ1-1; D remains unclear. The CDR3 is 14 amino acids. In germline, CDR1 is SGHRS, CDR2 YFSETQ. Trimming left V 0 bases short and J 0 bases short, with 6 bases between. In DNA, the CDR3 is TGCGCCAGCAGCTTGGGGCACCTGAACACTGAAGCTTTCTTT. This encodes CASSLGHLNTEAFF.